Listed here are 25 T cell receptor beta chains from one sample, sequenced in a study of beta chain features in type 1 diabetes. Of the isolated RNA, all was reverse transcribed, and so the sequenced material was expressed TCRB transcripts. Assay: immunoSEQ multiplex PCR; the TCRdb copy retains only in-frame clones and omits some. The sample consists of 150,000 or so clones, roughly 10% of them appearing once. Sequenced: central memory CD4+ T cells from blood. The receptors here all came from a woman aged 40 to 49 in good health.

J is TRBJ1-2 and V is TRBV4-1, with D perhaps TRBD1 (5 bases). The CDR3 loop spans 15 amino acids. Germline V gene data show CDR1 as MGHRA and CDR2 as YSYEKL. Trimming shortened V by 4 bases and J by 4 bases, and 16 bases separated the two germline ends. CDR3 sequence: CASSPLPTGFYGYTF. The DNA of the CDR3 is TGCGCCAGCAGCCCCTTACCCACAGGATTCTATGGCTACACCTTC.

This clone was counted many times. The rearrangement links TRBV9 to TRBJ2-5, with 9 bases identical to TRBD2. After removal of 2 bases from V and 0 bases from J, the junction contained 11 bases not matched to a gene. The CDR3 contains 18 residues. CDR1 and CDR2 from the germline V gene are SGDLS and YYNGEE. Here the CDR3 DNA reads TGTGCCAGCAGCGTGTCGACCGCGGGGGGGCGATACCAAGAGACCCAGTACTTC. This gives the protein CASSVSTAGGRYQETQYF.

The chain employs TRBV7-9 and TRBJ2-7; D gene ambiguous. CDR3 length equals 12 residues. The germline V and J ends were trimmed by 6 bases and 0 bases, with 6 bases remaining between them. The germline V gene encodes CDR1 SEHNR and CDR2 FQNEAQ (reference sequence). CDR3 in amino acids: CASRQDSYEQYF. CDR3 sequence (DNA): TGTGCCAGCAGACAAGACTCCTACGAGCAGTACTTC. The variable domain in full, completed from reference TRBV7-9 and TRBJ2-7, reads DTGVSQNPRHKITKRGQNVTFRCDPISEHNRLYWYRQTLGQGPEFLTYFQNEAQLEKSRLLSDRFSAERPKGSFSTLEIQRTEQGDSAMYLCASRQDSYEQYFGPGTRLTVT.

V gene TRBV2 combines with J gene TRBJ2-5; tentatively, D is TRBD2 (6 bases). This CDR3 is built from 14 residues. CDR1 SNHLY and CDR2 FYNNEI come from the germline V gene. V lost 6 bases and J lost 9, with 20 bases in between. The DNA of the CDR3 is TGTGCCAGCAGGGGTCTAGATACCTCGGGGGCCCAGTACTTC. This translates into CASRGLDTSGAQYF.

This clone was picked up a small number of times. The gene calls are TRBV28 and TRBJ2-7; 10 bases line up with TRBD1. From germline, CDR1 is MDHEN and CDR2 SYDVKM. The CDR3 length is 15 residues. V trimming: 5 bases; J trimming: 2 bases; junction bases outside the gene matches: 6. CDR3 residues: CASSAGTGAPYEQYF. The CDR3 bases are TGTGCCAGCAGTGCCGGGACAGGGGCACCCTACGAGCAGTACTTC.

This clone came up a few times. The chain recombines TRBV6-6 with TRBJ1-2, with TRBD1 matching 10 bases. Germline CDR1 MNHNY, CDR2 SVGAGI (reference sequence). The CDR3 is 14 amino acids. Trimming cost V 7 bases and J 4 bases; bases outside gene matches: 6. DNA of the CDR3: TGTGCCAGCAAGAGACAGGGGGCGAGCTATGGCTACACCTTC. Amino acid sequence: CASKRQGASYGYTF.

This chain joins TRBV19 and TRBJ1-1; 8 bases agree with TRBD1. CDR1 LNHDA and CDR2 SQIVND come from the germline V gene (reference sequence). The CDR3 contains 11 residues. J lost 4 bases, V lost 10 bases, and 2 bases had no gene match. In DNA form, the CDR3 reads TGTGCCACCGACAGGGGCACTGAAGCTTTCTTT. Translation gives CATDRGTEAFF.

The sample holds many counts of this clone. V gene TRBV10-3 combines with J gene TRBJ2-1; a possible D gene is TRBD2 (5 bases). CDR3 length: 13 residues. V was pared by 8 bases and J by 8 bases, with 16 bases between. Germline loops: CDR1 ENHRY, CDR2 SYGVKD. The CDR3 here is CAIRGESGDEQFF. CDR3 DNA: TGTGCCATCCGGGGTGAGAGCGGCGATGAGCAGTTCTTC.

This clone was detected only a few times. The chain combines TRBV5-3 with TRBJ1-5; TRBD1 aligns across 9 bases. TRBV5-3 is annotated as an ORF whose role is uncertain. The ends lost 2 bases at V and 1 base at J; junction bases unmatched: 13. This CDR3 is 19 amino acids long. CDR3 in DNA: TGTGCCAGAAGCTTTCCGCCGGGACAGGGAACTTGGAGCAATCAGCCCCAGCATTTT. This sequence encodes CARSFPPGQGTWSNQPQHF.

The chain couples TRBV7-2 to TRBJ1-4; D is possibly TRBD1 (5 bases). The V gene's germline CDR1 is SGHTA and CDR2 FQGNSA. Trimming shortened V by 5 bases and J by 3 bases, and 13 bases separated the two germline ends. This CDR3 is 15 amino acids long. The CDR3 is CASSTRAGSNEKLFF. CDR3 nucleotides: TGTGCCAGCAGCACACGCGCAGGGTCTAATGAAAAACTGTTTTTT.

The genes are TRBV5-1 and TRBJ2-1; 8 positions match TRBD1. The CDR3 totals 14 residues. J gave up 4 bases and V 2 bases, and 2 bases lay outside the gene matches. The germline gives CDR1 SGHRS, CDR2 YFSETQ. The CDR3 reads CASSFGQGYNEQFF. In DNA form, the CDR3 reads TGCGCCAGCAGCTTCGGACAGGGATACAATGAGCAGTTCTTC.

This clone was picked up a small number of times. V is TRBV18 and J is TRBJ1-1; 9 bases align to TRBD1. CDR3 length equals 15 residues. V shed 2 bases, J shed 5 bases, and the junction held 6 bases outside the gene matches. Germline CDR1 reads KGHSH; CDR2 reads LQKENI. The CDR3 DNA reads as TGTGCCAGCTCACCAAAGACAGGGGGAGGGACTGAAGCTTTCTTT. Protein: CASSPKTGGGTEAFF.

This clone has only a few counts. One end of the junction is discordant with germline, which a read error may explain. The chain has TRBV5-1 and TRBJ2-5; 15 bases agree with TRBD2. CDR1 is SGHRS and CDR2 is YFSETQ in the germline V gene. There are 17 residues in the CDR3. DNA of the CDR3: TGCGCCAGCAGATTGGGACTAGCGGGGGGAAGGCAAGAGACCCAGTACTTC. Its protein product is CASRLGLAGGRQETQYF.

A few counts support this clone. The CDR3 DNA sequence: TGTGCCAGCAGTGACGGAACCTACAGCTCCTATAATTCACCCCTCCACTTT. Translating it yields CASSDGTYSSYNSPLHF. The genes are TRBV2 and TRBJ1-6; no reliable D call. V dropped 3 bases and J dropped 0 bases, with 12 bases sitting between them. The CDR3 consists of 17 residues. The germline gives CDR1 SNHLY, CDR2 FYNNEI.

This clone was found a few times. The chain carries TRBV7-2 and TRBJ2-7; a possible D gene is TRBD1 (7 bases). Trimming left V 0 bases short and J 12 bases short, with 24 bases between. The CDR3 loop spans 16 amino acids. Germline CDR1 reads SGHTA; CDR2 reads FQGNSA. Written as DNA, the CDR3 is TGTGCCAGCAGCTTAGCTCGGGGACAGCCGCGACGGGACTCGTACTTC. This encodes CASSLARGQPRRDSYF. The full variable domain, rest sourced from reference TRBV7-2 and TRBJ2-7, is GAGVSQSPSNKVTEKGKDVELRCDPISGHTALYWYRQSLGQGLEFLIYFQGNSAPDKSGLPSDRFSAERTGGSVSTLTIQRTQQEDSAVYLCASSLARGQPRRDSYFGPGTRLTVT.

Many counts were recorded for this clone. V is TRBV25-1 and J is TRBJ2-1, with 10 bases fitting TRBD2. The CDR3 covers 13 residues. Germline lookup yields CDR1 MGHDK and CDR2 SYGVNS. The J segment lost 4 bases and the V segment lost 8 bases, leaving 2 bases of the junction unmatched. CDR3 protein: CASRSGGYNEQFF. The DNA for the CDR3 is TGTGCCAGCCGTAGCGGGGGGTACAATGAGCAGTTCTTC.

This sequence joins TRBV5-1 and TRBJ2-3; 8 nucleotides match TRBD2. Germline lookup yields CDR1 SGHRS and CDR2 YFSETQ. The ends lost 7 bases at V and 2 bases at J; junction bases unmatched: 6. The CDR3 consists of 14 residues. In DNA, the CDR3 is TGCGCCAGCCGGGCGGGGGGAGCCACAGATACGCAGTATTTT. Translated, it gives CASRAGGATDTQYF. Full variable domain (missing parts from reference TRBV5-1 and TRBJ2-3): KAGVTQTPRYLIKTRGQQVTLSCSPISGHRSVSWYQQTPGQGLQFLFEYFSETQRNKGNFPGRFSGRQFSNSRSEMNVSTLELGDSALYLCASRAGGATDTQYFGPGTRLTVL.

This clone was seen more than once but under ten times. V and J are TRBV4-3 and TRBJ2-3, with a tentative D call TRBD2 (5 bases). V was cut by 1 base and J by 1 base, with 15 bases left in between. This CDR3 is 17 amino acids long. Germline lookup yields CDR1 LGHNA and CDR2 YSLEER. CDR3: CASSQAFGSGGTDTQYF. CDR3 DNA: TGCGCCAGCAGCCAAGCCTTCGGGTCCGGGGGCACAGATACGCAGTATTTT.

This clone was counted between two and nine times. The V call is TRBV5-1, the J call TRBJ1-1; maybe TRBD1 (5 bases). Germline V gene data show CDR1 as SGHRS and CDR2 as YFSETQ. The V gene lost 5 bases and the J gene lost 4 bases, with 15 bases spanning the gap. The CDR3 totals 14 residues. The CDR3 nucleotides are TGCGCCAGCAGAGTAGTCCGGGGGGGCACTGAAGCTTTCTTT. Translating it yields CASRVVRGGTEAFF.

The chain recombines TRBV7-2 with TRBJ1-4; D call uncertain. The V end lost 4 bases, the J end lost 7 bases, and 10 bases lay between the germline ends. Germline V CDR1 and CDR2: SGHTA, FQGNSA. The CDR3 extends over 13 amino acids. The CDR3 coding sequence is TGTGCCAGCAGCTCCCAAGAGGGTGAAAAACTGTTTTTT. Translating it yields CASSSQEGEKLFF.

The V call is TRBV5-1, the J call TRBJ2-2, with TRBD1 matching over 7 bases. After removal of 2 bases from V and 4 bases from J, the junction contained 5 bases not matched to a gene. Looked up from germline, CDR1 is SGHRS and CDR2 is YFSETQ. The CDR3 totals 15 residues. CDR3 DNA: TGCGCCAGCAGCTTCCAGACAGGGATCACCGGGGAGCTGTTTTTT. It yields the protein CASSFQTGITGELFF.

The chain combines TRBV5-1 with TRBJ2-5; D possibly corresponds to TRBD1 (6 bases). V was cut by 1 base and J by 1 base, with 8 bases left in between. Germline V CDR1 and CDR2: SGHRS, YFSETQ. This CDR3 has 14 amino acids. CDR3 bases: TGCGCCAGCAGCTTGAGGGACACCCAAGAGACCCAGTACTTC. It translates to CASSLRDTQETQYF.

A few counts support this clone. This sequence joins TRBV7-2 and TRBJ1-6; D may be TRBD1 (5 bases). V shed 8 bases and J shed 6 bases, with 14 bases lying between them. The germline CDR1 and CDR2 sequences are SGHTA and FQGNSA. This CDR3 is built from 14 residues. The CDR3 is CASGATGLNSPLHF. CDR3 coding DNA: TGTGCCAGCGGGGCCACGGGACTTAATTCACCCCTCCACTTT. The complete variable domain, with remaining parts taken from reference TRBV7-2 and TRBJ1-6, reads GAGVSQSPSNKVTEKGKDVELRCDPISGHTALYWYRQSLGQGLEFLIYFQGNSAPDKSGLPSDRFSAERTGGSVSTLTIQRTQQEDSAVYLCASGATGLNSPLHFGNGTRLTVT.

This clone was detected only a few times. The J gene is TRBJ1-5, the V gene TRBV2; D might be TRBD1 (6 bases). CDR1 SNHLY and CDR2 FYNNEI come from the germline V gene. The V end was cut by 6 bases, the J end by 9 bases, with 12 bases between. The CDR3 spans 12 residues. The CDR3, as DNA: TGTGCCAGCAGAGGGACAACGCCGCCCCAGCATTTT. Protein sequence: CASRGTTPPQHF.

This clone was seen more than once but under ten times. The V call is TRBV9, the J call TRBJ2-5; 9 nucleotides agree with TRBD2. The CDR3 runs to 16 residues. Germline V gene sequence: CDR1 SGDLS, CDR2 YYNGEE. With 0 bases clipped from V and 5 bases from J, the junction kept 8 bases outside the gene matches. The CDR3 is CASSVGAGGHSETQYF. CDR3 coding DNA: TGTGCCAGCAGCGTAGGAGCGGGGGGCCATTCGGAGACCCAGTACTTC.